Below, 2 T cell receptor beta chains from the same sample are listed, as sequenced in a study of cytomegalovirus exposure and HLA in healthy donors. The PCR made use of 60 Vbeta and 13 Jbeta primers. Profiled with immunoSEQ multiplex PCR; TCRdb holds only in-frame clones, not every one. The sample yields approximately 110,000 clones, 55% to 65% seen once. Specimen: PBMCs. The receptor source for this set is a woman under 40 in good health and CMV-seronegative.

The chain joins TRBV7-2 to TRBJ2-7; TRBD2 might be the D (6 bases). The CDR3 has 16 residues. With 5 bases removed from V and 0 bases from J, the gap between germline ends came to 17 bases. CDR1 SGHTA and CDR2 FQGNSA come from the germline V gene. DNA for the CDR3: TGTGCCAGCAGCCGCCGCGGAGGAGGGGCCTCCTACGAGCAGTACTTC. It encodes CASSRRGGGASYEQYF. The full variable domain, with the rest looked up from reference TRBV7-2 and TRBJ2-7, is GAGVSQSPSNKVTEKGKDVELRCDPISGHTALYWYRQSLGQGLEFLIYFQGNSAPDKSGLPSDRFSAERTGGSVSTLTIQRTQQEDSAVYLCASSRRGGGASYEQYFGPGTRLTVT.

This chain connects TRBV7-2 to TRBJ1-1; D is perhaps TRBD1 (5 bases). Germline loops: CDR1 SGHTA, CDR2 FQGNSA. This CDR3 has 14 amino acids. Trimming cost V 4 bases and J 4 bases, with 13 bases left between them. The CDR3 here is CASSYQLGGTEAFF. In DNA form, the CDR3 reads TGTGCCAGCAGCTACCAGTTGGGGGGCACTGAAGCTTTCTTT.